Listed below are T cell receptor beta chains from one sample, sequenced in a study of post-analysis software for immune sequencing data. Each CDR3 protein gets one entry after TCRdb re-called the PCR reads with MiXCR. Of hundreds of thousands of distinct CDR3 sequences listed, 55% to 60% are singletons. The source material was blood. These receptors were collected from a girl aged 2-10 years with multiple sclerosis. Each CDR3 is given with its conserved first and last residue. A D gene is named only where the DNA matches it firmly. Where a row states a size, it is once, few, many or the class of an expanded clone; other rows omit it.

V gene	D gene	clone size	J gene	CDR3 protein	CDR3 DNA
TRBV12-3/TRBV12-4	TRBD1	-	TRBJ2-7	CASSPGQGTYEQYF	TGCGCCAGCAGCCCGGGACAGGGGACCTACGAGCAGTACTTC
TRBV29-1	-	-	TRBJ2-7	CSVEGPANSLTSYEQYF	TGCAGCGTTGAGGGGCCCGCGAACAGCTTAACATCCTACGAGCAGTACTTC
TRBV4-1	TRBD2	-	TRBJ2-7	CASSQRRREHNEQYF	TGCGCCAGCAGCCAAAGGCGGCGGGAGCACAACGAGCAGTACTTC
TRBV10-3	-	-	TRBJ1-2	CAISEGDYGYTF	TGTGCCATCAGTGAAGGGGACTATGGCTACACCTTC
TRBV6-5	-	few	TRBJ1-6	CASNSGSGIGYDSPLHF	TGTGCCAGCAATTCGGGGTCAGGGATCGGGTATGATTCACCCCTCCACTTT
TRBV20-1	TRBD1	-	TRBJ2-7	CSAGTGFTYEQYF	TGCAGTGCGGGGACAGGGTTTACCTACGAGCAGTACTTC
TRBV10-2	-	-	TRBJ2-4	CASSSGAQNIQYF	TGCGCCAGCAGTTCCGGGGCCCAAAACATTCAGTACTTC
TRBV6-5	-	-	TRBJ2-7	CASTTPGFYEQYF	TGTGCCAGCACCACACCGGGATTCTACGAGCAGTACTTC
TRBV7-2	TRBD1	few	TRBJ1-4	CASSLDRQGKLFF	TGTGCCAGCAGCTTAGATCGACAGGGGAAACTGTTTTTT
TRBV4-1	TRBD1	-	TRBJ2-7	CASSQGGQGMAYEQYF	TGCGCCAGCAGCCAAGGGGGACAGGGAATGGCCTACGAGCAGTACTTC
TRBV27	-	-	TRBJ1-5	CASSLGPGRPQHF	TGTGCCAGCAGTTTAGGGCCGGGTCGGCCCCAGCATTTT
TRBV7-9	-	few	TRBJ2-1	CASFRGESVNEQFF	TGTGCCAGCTTCAGAGGGGAATCGGTCAATGAGCAGTTCTTC
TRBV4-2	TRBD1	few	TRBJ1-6	CASSQEGGTANSPLHF	TGTGCCAGCAGCCAAGAGGGAGGGACAGCTAATTCACCCCTCCACTTT
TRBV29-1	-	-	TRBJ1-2	CSVEEGTGGYTF	TGCAGCGTTGAAGAAGGTACAGGGGGCTACACCTTC
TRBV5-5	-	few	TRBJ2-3	CASSLDAGTDTQYF	TGTGCCAGCAGCTTGGATGCAGGCACAGATACGCAGTATTTT
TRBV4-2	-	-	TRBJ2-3	CASSPRAEWGDTQYF	TGTGCCAGCAGCCCCCGGGCAGAGTGGGGAGATACGCAGTATTTT
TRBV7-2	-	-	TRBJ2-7	CASSHGSNGYEQYF	TGTGCCAGCAGCCACGGGTCTAACGGGTACGAGCAGTACTTC
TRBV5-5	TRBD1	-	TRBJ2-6	CASSVRGTGANVLTF	TGTGCCAGCAGCGTCAGGGGGACAGGGGCCAACGTCCTGACTTTC
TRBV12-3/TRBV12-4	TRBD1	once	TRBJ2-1	CASSSGTGPNEQFF	TGTGCCAGCAGTTCCGGGACAGGGCCCAATGAGCAGTTCTTC
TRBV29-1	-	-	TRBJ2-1	CSVDFSGHGQFF	TGCAGCGTTGACTTTAGCGGCCATGGGCAGTTCTTC
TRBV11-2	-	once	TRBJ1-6	CASSLDSSGSPLHF	TGTGCCAGCAGCTTAGATAGTTCGGGTTCACCCCTCCACTTT
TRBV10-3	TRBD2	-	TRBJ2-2	CAISDVSGGRSANTGELFF	TGTGCCATCAGTGATGTTAGCGGGGGGCGATCAGCGAACACCGGGGAGCTGTTTTTT
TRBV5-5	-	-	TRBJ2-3	CASSYAGGVQYF	TGTGCCAGCAGCTACGCGGGCGGGGTACAGTATTTT
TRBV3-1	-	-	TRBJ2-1	CASSQVGKTGGGEQFF	TGTGCCAGCAGCCAAGTGGGGAAGACAGGCGGGGGTGAGCAGTTCTTC
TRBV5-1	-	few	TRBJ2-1	CASSLASAGANEQFF	TGCGCCAGCAGCTTGGCCTCGGCGGGTGCCAATGAGCAGTTCTTC
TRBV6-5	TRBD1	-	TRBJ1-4	CASSCSLVGRDRPAPKGLFF	TGTGCCAGCAGTTGCTCACTGGTCGGCCGGGACAGGCCAGCCCCTAAGGGTCTGTTTTTT
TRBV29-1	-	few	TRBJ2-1	CSVGPSKGSEQFF	TGCAGCGTGGGCCCTTCTAAGGGCAGTGAGCAGTTCTTC
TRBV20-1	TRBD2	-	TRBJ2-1	CSARGFGSGNYNEQFF	TGCAGTGCTAGGGGGTTCGGGAGCGGGAACTACAATGAGCAGTTCTTC
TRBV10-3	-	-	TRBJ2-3	CAISDYLATDTQYF	TGTGCCATCAGTGATTACCTAGCCACAGATACGCAGTATTTT
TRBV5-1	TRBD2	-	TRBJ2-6	CASSSGLAGKKSSGANVLTF	TGCGCCAGCAGCTCGGGACTAGCGGGGAAAAAGAGCTCTGGGGCCAACGTCCTGACTTTC
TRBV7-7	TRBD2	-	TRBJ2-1	CASSLARGTSNEQFF	TGTGCTAGCAGCTTAGCTAGGGGGACTAGCAATGAGCAGTTCTTC
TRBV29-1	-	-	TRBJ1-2	CSVDRGVVTGYTF	TGCAGCGTTGATCGGGGGGTCGTAACTGGCTACACCTTC
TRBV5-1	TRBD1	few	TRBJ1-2	CASSFDTGGARQYGYTF	TGCGCCAGCAGCTTTGACACAGGGGGCGCGAGGCAATATGGCTACACCTTC
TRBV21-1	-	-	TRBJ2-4	CASRDILIAKNIQYF	TGTGCCTCCAGGGACATACTCATAGCCAAAAACATTCAGTACTTC
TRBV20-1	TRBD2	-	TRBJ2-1	CSANLLPMRTSFHYNEQFF	TGCAGTGCTAACTTGCTACCAATGAGGACTAGTTTCCACTACAATGAGCAGTTCTTC
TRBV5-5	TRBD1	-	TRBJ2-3	CASSRQGRRTDTQYF	TGTGCCAGCAGCCGACAGGGGCGCAGGACAGATACGCAGTATTTT
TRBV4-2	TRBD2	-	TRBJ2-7	CASSQRVAGGEQYF	TGTGCCAGCAGCCAAAGGGTAGCGGGAGGCGAGCAGTACTTC
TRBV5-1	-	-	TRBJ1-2	CASAGFLGYTF	TGCGCCAGCGCAGGGTTTCTTGGCTACACCTTC
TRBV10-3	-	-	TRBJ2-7	CAISSKRNYTLPYEQYF	TGTGCCATCAGTTCAAAAAGGAACTATACCCTACCTTACGAGCAGTACTTC
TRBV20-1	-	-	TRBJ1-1	CSALQDTEAFF	TGCAGTGCTCTCCAGGACACTGAAGCTTTCTTT
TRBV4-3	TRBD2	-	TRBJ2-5	CASSLGSLAGQETQYF	TGCGCCAGCAGCCTAGGAAGTCTAGCGGGGCAAGAGACCCAGTACTTC
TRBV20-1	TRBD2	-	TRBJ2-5	CSADRTSGQETQYF	TGCAGTGCTGACCGGACTAGCGGGCAAGAGACCCAGTACTTC
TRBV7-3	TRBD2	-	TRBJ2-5	CASSPGLAGAGLLYNEQYF	TGTGCCAGCAGCCCGGGACTAGCGGGAGCCGGATTATTATACAATGAGCAGTACTTC
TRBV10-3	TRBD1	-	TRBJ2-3	CAISVDRDTDTQYF	TGTGCCATCAGTGTGGACAGGGACACAGATACGCAGTATTTT
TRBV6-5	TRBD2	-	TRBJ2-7	CASSPSGPGDEQYF	TGTGCCAGCAGTCCTAGCGGCCCGGGGGACGAGCAGTACTTC
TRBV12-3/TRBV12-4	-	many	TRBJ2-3	CASSLRADTQYF	TGTGCCAGCAGTTTACGGGCAGATACGCAGTATTTT
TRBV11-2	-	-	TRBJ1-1	CASSFKQGFF	TGTGCCAGCAGCTTTAAACAGGGTTTCTTT